Listed below are T cell receptor beta chains from one sample, sequenced in a study of OX40 agonist ivuxolimab in advanced cancers. Generated by immunoSEQ multiplex PCR, the TCRdb table keeps only in-frame clones and is missing some. Of under 200,000 clones in the sample, 85% to 95% were seen once. This specimen consisted of CD4+ or CD8+ T cells sorted from blood, obtained in a trial of the OX40 agonist ivuxolimab. These receptors all come from an adult with an advanced solid tumor such as melanoma, head and neck, liver or kidney cancer. The CDR3 runs from the conserved cysteine through the conserved F or W. Each record gives: V gene, CDR3 length, J gene, CDR3 protein.

v_gene: TRBV7-2; len: 15; j_gene: TRBJ2-1; CDR3aa: CASSPQGNSYNEQFF
v_gene: TRBV19; len: 10; j_gene: TRBJ1-2; CDR3aa: CASSMDGYTF
v_gene: TRBV7-2; len: 13; j_gene: TRBJ1-2; CDR3aa: CATSVGGVYGYTF
v_gene: TRBV7-2; len: 17; j_gene: TRBJ2-4; CDR3aa: CASSSIVGGRGKNIQYF
v_gene: TRBV6-5; len: 16; j_gene: TRBJ2-7; CDR3aa: CASSYSPAGGSYEQYF
v_gene: TRBV6-6; len: 16; j_gene: TRBJ2-7; CDR3aa: CASSSISWDRIVEQYF
v_gene: TRBV7-2; len: 14; j_gene: TRBJ2-7; CDR3aa: CASSFPDHTYEQYF
v_gene: TRBV5-1; len: 17; j_gene: TRBJ1-6; CDR3aa: CASSPDSGYAYNSPLHF
v_gene: TRBV5-1; len: 15; j_gene: TRBJ1-1; CDR3aa: CASSQTGGLNTEAFF
v_gene: TRBV7-2; len: 12; j_gene: TRBJ1-2; CDR3aa: CASSLDREGYTF
v_gene: TRBV28; len: 13; j_gene: TRBJ2-7; CDR3aa: CASRQTHRDRVNF
v_gene: TRBV7-9; len: 16; j_gene: TRBJ2-3; CDR3aa: CASSPSLQSSTDTQYF
v_gene: TRBV7-2; len: 18; j_gene: TRBJ1-4; CDR3aa: CASSSLGQGHTRNEKLFF
v_gene: TRBV11-3; len: 13; j_gene: TRBJ1-1; CDR3aa: CASSSSMGFEAFF
v_gene: TRBV5-8; len: 17; j_gene: TRBJ2-2; CDR3aa: CASSLYPRTGEAGELFF
v_gene: TRBV2; len: 13; j_gene: TRBJ1-3; CDR3aa: CASRGRSGNTIYF
v_gene: TRBV14; len: 12; j_gene: TRBJ1-2; CDR3aa: CASSQRGPGYTF
v_gene: TRBV10-2; len: 14; j_gene: TRBJ2-7; CDR3aa: CASSPRTGSYEQYF
v_gene: TRBV28; len: 16; j_gene: TRBJ2-3; CDR3aa: CASSSRLGQGTDTQYF
v_gene: TRBV25-1; len: 13; j_gene: TRBJ1-2; CDR3aa: CASSVTGHYGYTF
v_gene: TRBV7-3; len: 12; j_gene: TRBJ1-1; CDR3aa: CASSPSGQEAFF
v_gene: TRBV4-3; len: 13; j_gene: TRBJ1-6; CDR3aa: CASSQANDSPLHF
v_gene: TRBV27; len: 16; j_gene: TRBJ2-1; CDR3aa: CASSSPGQSLYNEQFF
v_gene: TRBV21-1; len: 18; j_gene: TRBJ2-7; CDR3aa: CASSKAGLAGGSPYEQYF
v_gene: TRBV9; len: 14; j_gene: TRBJ2-3; CDR3aa: CASSKGASTDTQYF